This TCR beta chain was captured in a study of blood T cells in healthy people across ages (dated by TCRdb to between 2015 and 2016). Looking at the study overall: In model experiments, roughly one uniquely barcoded TCR beta cDNA molecule per two T cells was captured by template switching. The donors were split into four age groups: young (average around 15 years), middle-aged (about 40), aged (roughly 68) and long-lived (roughly 88). Donors of different ages were randomly distributed across sequencing lanes to avoid experimental bias. Age-related changes in TCR beta repertoire diversity were measured in the study by deep sequencing normalized with unique cDNA molecular identifiers. Two additional independent replicas of 1 million unique cDNA reads from the same blood draw were analyzed for two donors (one aged 18 to 30 and one aged 80 or older).

Systemically healthy Caucasian individuals from Russia, 39 in total and aged about 6 to 95 years, were included as donors. Around 10 milliliters of peripheral blood were drawn from each donor into EDTA-treated Vacutainer tubes. Ficoll-Paque density-gradient centrifugation was used to isolate PBMCs, with at least 6.5 million obtained per sample. Total RNA was extracted from PBMCs with Trizol reagent, with at least 6 micrograms obtained per sample. Naive CD45RAhigh/CD27high T cell percentages were measured by flow cytometry on a PBMC aliquot from every donor. Receptor libraries were prepared by 5' RACE. Sequencer: Illumina HiSeq 2500. A second PCR of roughly 6 to 12 cycles was performed with a sample-barcoded 5' primer and a J-beta primer mix. A unique molecular identifier was introduced onto each TCR beta cDNA molecule by a template-switch 5' adaptor carrying 12 random nucleotides. Each sample yielded at least 2.5 million CDR3-containing paired-end reads. The Mint cDNA synthesis kit, primed by a TRBC-specific oligonucleotide, was used to synthesize first-strand cDNA from all RNA. Following uracil-DNA glycosylase treatment, a first 18-cycle PCR with universal primers M1SS and BC2_uni_R was performed on all cDNA. The paper's processing steps were these. Each sample was normalized by randomly selecting 1 million high-quality reads, each carrying a distinct molecular identifier. Reads with shared molecular identifiers were discarded instead of being binned into consensus sequences. MiTCR, set to a Q25 quality threshold and the strictest error-elimination algorithm, was used for CDR3 identification, clonotype clustering and error correction. Lower-bound total TCR beta diversity was estimated with a nonparametric unseen species model using Euler transformation. TCRdb reran the public reads through fastp at Q25 and MiXCR, keeping productive beta chains. Rows merge per CDR3 protein into single entries with the most common DNA and genes. These V and J calls originate from TCRdb's pipeline instead of the authors' own analysis. The sample table records 700,000 to 950,000 distinct CDR3 sequences; roughly 47% of these occur just once. The ten largest make up 20% to 25% of the sample.

A word on this clonotype: The target of this receptor is not known. The sample holds no much larger clone one base away, and base qualities are not on file.

Overall study results and their limits: Bulk unsorted PBMC profiling prevented conclusive comparison of naive and antigen-experienced compartments. The CMV infection status of donors was not known, potentially confounding age-related changes in expanded clonotypes. Compared with the aged group, the long-lived group had more naive CD4+ T cells, fewer expanded clones and increased TCR diversity, a pattern suggesting age selection. The percentage of naive T cells measured by flow cytometry correlated strongly with observed TCR beta diversity. As age increased, observed TCR beta diversity per million T cells dropped in a roughly linear way, and a significant reduction was already evident by age approximately 40. Estimates of total diversity based on one million sequenced T cells were regarded as lower bounds and as underestimates.

From a lookup of the germline V gene, CDR1 and CDR2 are MNHNS and SASEGT. Including the terminal cysteine and phenylalanine, the CDR3 comprises 13 residues. CDR3 DNA only is kept here, 39 bases in frame from base 1. V and J are truncated by 8 bases and 0 bases respectively, leaving an intervening sequence of 7 bases. The clonotype comes from an older woman in good health. The chain links TRBV6-1 with TRBJ2-2, with no reliable assignment of the D segment. The sequenced sample consisted of blood. The DNA is as follows: TGTGCCAGCGGACGGGCGAACACCGGGGAGCTGTTTTTT. Translated, this gives CASGRANTGELFF.